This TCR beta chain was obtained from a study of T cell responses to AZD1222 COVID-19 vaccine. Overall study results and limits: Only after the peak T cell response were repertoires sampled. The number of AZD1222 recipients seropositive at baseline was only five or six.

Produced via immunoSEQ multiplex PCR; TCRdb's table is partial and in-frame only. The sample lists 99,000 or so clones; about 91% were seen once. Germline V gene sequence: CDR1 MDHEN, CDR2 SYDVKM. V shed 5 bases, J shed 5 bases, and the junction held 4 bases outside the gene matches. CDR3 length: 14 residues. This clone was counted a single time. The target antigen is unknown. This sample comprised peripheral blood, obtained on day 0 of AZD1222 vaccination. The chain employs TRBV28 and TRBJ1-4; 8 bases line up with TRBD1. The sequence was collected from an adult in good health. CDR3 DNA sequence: TGTGCCAGCAGTAGGGACAGGTTGAATGAAAAACTGTTTTTT. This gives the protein CASSRDRLNEKLFF.